These T cell receptor beta chains were read from a single sample in a study of T cell responses to AZD1222 COVID-19 vaccine. Here immunoSEQ multiplex PCR was the method, and the copy in TCRdb shows in-frame clones only, minus some. The sample has some 150,000 clones; around 84% are singletons. Sequencing used peripheral blood, obtained 28 days after the second AZD1222 dose. The receptor source for this set is an adult who received the AZD1222 COVID-19 vaccine. The CDR3 runs from the conserved cysteine through the conserved F or W. The D gene is left open where the match is weak. Expanded clones are given a class, and other clones once, few, many or no size at all.

cdr3_length	v_call	clone_size	j_call	d_call	cdr3_nt	cdr3_aa
15	TRBV27	.	TRBJ1-6	TRBD1	TGTGCCAGCCAACCCTGGGACAGGGGTAGATCACCCCTCCACTTT	CASQPWDRGRSPLHF
15	TRBV5-1	.	TRBJ1-2	.	TGCGCCAGCAGCTTGGGAGGGCAGATAGCCTATGGCTACACCTTC	CASSLGGQIAYGYTF
12	TRBV27	.	TRBJ1-2	TRBD1	TGTGCCAGCAGCCAGGGGGCGGGAGGCTACACCTTC	CASSQGAGGYTF
12	TRBV10-2	.	TRBJ2-7	.	TGCGCCTCCGCCCCGGTAACCTACGAGCAGTACTTC	CASAPVTYEQYF
13	TRBV18	.	TRBJ2-1	.	TGTGCCAGCTCACCAGGGGGCTACAATGAGCAGTTCTTC	CASSPGGYNEQFF
15	TRBV19	.	TRBJ1-2	TRBD1	TGTGCCAGTAGATTGCCGGGACAGGGCCTCTATGGCTACACCTTC	CASRLPGQGLYGYTF
12	TRBV28	.	TRBJ2-7	.	TGTGCCAGCAGTTCCTGGACGGTCGAGCAGTACTTC	CASSSWTVEQYF
16	TRBV6-4	.	TRBJ2-1	TRBD2	TGTGCCAGCAGTTTCTTAGCGGGGACCTCCCTCGATGAGCAGTTCTTC	CASSFLAGTSLDEQFF
15	TRBV11-2	.	TRBJ2-1	TRBD2	TGTGCCAGCAGTGGTAGCGGGGGGGCCGTCTATGAGCAGTTCTTC	CASSGSGGAVYEQFF
17	TRBV7-9	.	TRBJ2-3	TRBD2	TGTGCCAGCAGCTTTCCACGAGAGCAGACTAGCGGGGAGGCGCAGTATTTT	CASSFPREQTSGEAQYF
15	TRBV7-8	.	TRBJ2-2	.	TGTGCCAGCAGCTTATTTCAACAGGGCCGAGGGGAGCTGTTTTTT	CASSLFQQGRGELFF
12	TRBV2	.	TRBJ1-4	.	TGTGCCAGCACCGGAGACGATGAAAAACTGTTTTTT	CASTGDDEKLFF
13	TRBV6-5	.	TRBJ2-5	.	TGTGCCAGCAGTTATTGGGAAGGAGAGACCCAGTACTTC	CASSYWEGETQYF
15	TRBV19	few	TRBJ2-3	.	TGTGCCAGTACCCTTTTGGGGCGGGGTACAGATACGCAGTATTTT	CASTLLGRGTDTQYF
10	TRBV20-1	.	TRBJ1-1	.	TGCAGCCATAGCTCAAGTGGTGCTTTCTTT	CSHSSSGAFF
16	TRBV5-1	few	TRBJ2-1	TRBD2	TGCGCCAGCACCTCCCCTAGCGGGAGGGGCCACAATGAGCAGTTCTTC	CASTSPSGRGHNEQFF
13	TRBV11-2	.	TRBJ2-1	.	TGTGCCAGCAGGGCTTGGGGGCGTAATGAGCAGTTCTTC	CASRAWGRNEQFF
14	TRBV18	few	TRBJ2-2	.	TGTGCCAGCTCACCAGGCAGCAACACCGGGGAGCTGTTTTTT	CASSPGSNTGELFF
16	TRBV18	.	TRBJ2-1	TRBD2	TGTGCCAGCTCACCAGGAAGCGGGGGGCTTAACAATGAGCAGTTCTTC	CASSPGSGGLNNEQFF
15	TRBV5-5	.	TRBJ2-1	TRBD1	TGTGCCAGCAGCCAAGGACAGGGCTCCTACAATGAGCAGTTCTTC	CASSQGQGSYNEQFF
14	TRBV13	.	TRBJ2-3	.	TGTGCCAGCAGCTTTGCCACCTACACAGATACGCAGTATTTT	CASSFATYTDTQYF
13	TRBV18	.	TRBJ1-1	.	TGTGCCAGCTCACCACCACAGAACACTGAAGCTTTCTTT	CASSPPQNTEAFF
14	TRBV10-1	few	TRBJ2-2	TRBD1	TGCGCCAGCAGTGAGACAGGGGGCACCGGGGAGCTGTTTTTT	CASSETGGTGELFF
14	TRBV4-1	.	TRBJ1-1	.	TGCGCCAGCAGCCAAACAGGAGCGAACACTGAAGCTTTCTTT	CASSQTGANTEAFF
15	TRBV18	.	TRBJ2-2	.	TGTGCCAGCTCACCTAATTACGGAGGTGGCGGGGAGCTGTTTTTT	CASSPNYGGGGELFF
14	TRBV28	.	TRBJ2-5	TRBD1	TGTGCCAGCAGCAGGCCGGGACAGGTGGAGACCCAGTACTTC	CASSRPGQVETQYF
15	TRBV5-1	.	TRBJ2-1	.	TGCGCCAGCAGCATGGGGCTAGCGACCTACAATGAGCAGTTCTTC	CASSMGLATYNEQFF
17	TRBV11-3	.	TRBJ2-3	.	TGTGCCAGCAGCTGGGCCCCGGGGAAGGGGGGAACAGATACGCAGTATTTT	CASSWAPGKGGTDTQYF
15	TRBV4-1	.	TRBJ1-4	TRBD1	TGCGCCAGCAGCCCTCAGGGGGTGCGTAATGAAAAACTGTTTTTT	CASSPQGVRNEKLFF
17	TRBV9	.	TRBJ1-2	.	TGTGCCAGCAGCGTAGGAGGGCCAGGAGTCAGCAACTATGGCTACACCTTC	CASSVGGPGVSNYGYTF
12	TRBV19	.	TRBJ1-1	.	TGTGCCAGTAGTCCCCGGACAGCTAAAGCTTTCTTT	CASSPRTAKAFF
19	TRBV6-7	.	TRBJ2-1	TRBD2	TGTGCCAGCAGTTACTCAGAGGTAGGAGGACTAGCGGTCTACAATGAGCAGTTCTTC	CASSYSEVGGLAVYNEQFF
14	TRBV5-1	.	TRBJ2-4	.	TGCGCCAGCAGCAGACAGGACAACAAAAACATTCAGTACTTC	CASSRQDNKNIQYF
15	TRBV4-2	.	TRBJ1-2	TRBD1	TGTGCCAGCAGCCCACGCGGACAGGGAAGCTATGGCTACACCTTC	CASSPRGQGSYGYTF
14	TRBV29-1	.	TRBJ2-1	.	TGCAGCGTTGAGGGCGGAAGCTCCTACAATGAGCAGTTCTTC	CSVEGGSSYNEQFF
15	TRBV6-5	.	TRBJ1-4	.	TGTGCCAGCAGGGACGGAGACCGGGCGGGGGAAAAACTGTTTTTT	CASRDGDRAGEKLFF